The 29 T cell receptor beta chains presented below share a single source sample, sequenced in a study of cytomegalovirus exposure and HLA in healthy donors. The PCR used 60 Vbeta and 13 Jbeta primers. Assay: immunoSEQ multiplex PCR; the TCRdb copy retains only in-frame clones and omits some. Of some 150,000 clones listed, roughly four fifths were seen once; the top ten hold roughly 3.2%. Sequencing was carried out using PBMCs. The receptor set was obtained from a man aged 18 to 29 in good health and CMV-seropositive.

The chain has TRBV9 and TRBJ2-7; 14 bases are shared with TRBD2. The CDR3 has 18 residues. V gave up 0 bases and J gave up 0 bases; unmatched junction bases: 5. Germline V CDR1 and CDR2: SGDLS, YYNGEE. CDR3 DNA sequence: TGTGCCAGCAGCGTAGGACTAGCGGGAGGGGAGAGCTCCTACGAGCAGTACTTC. Translated: CASSVGLAGGESSYEQYF.

The chain carries TRBV5-1 and TRBJ2-5, with 9 nucleotides matching TRBD1. Germline values: CDR1 SGHRS, CDR2 YFSETQ. Unmatched junction bases numbered 14, after V lost 4 bases and J lost 4 bases. The CDR3 consists of 17 residues. CDR3 sequence (DNA): TGCGCCAGCAGCCATTCCGGGACAGGGTGGATGGCAGAGACCCAGTACTTC. Amino acid sequence: CASSHSGTGWMAETQYF.

V usage is TRBV6-1 and J usage is TRBJ1-2; weak D call: TRBD1 (5 bases). The V end lost 5 bases, the J end lost 4 bases, and 11 bases lay between the germline ends. This CDR3 has 13 residues. Germline V CDR1 and CDR2: MNHNS, SASEGT. The CDR3 DNA sequence: TGTGCCAGCAGTTCTGACAGTTCCTATGGCTACACCTTC. Translation gives CASSSDSSYGYTF.

The V and J genes are TRBV28 and TRBJ1-1; TRBD1 agrees at 7 bases. The J segment lost 5 bases and the V segment lost 5 bases, leaving 8 bases of the junction unmatched. The CDR3 length is 14 residues. The germline V gene has CDR1 MDHEN and CDR2 SYDVKM. Here the CDR3 DNA reads TGTGCCAGCAGTAATAGGGGGCCAGGGACTGAAGCTTTCTTT. Protein: CASSNRGPGTEAFF.

J is TRBJ2-6 and V is TRBV4-1, with 9 nucleotides matching TRBD1. Germline V gives CDR1 MGHRA, CDR2 YSYEKL. CDR3 length: 17 amino acids. The ends lost 4 bases at V and 1 base at J; junction bases unmatched: 5. The CDR3 region is CASSPRDRESGANVLTF. The DNA of the CDR3 is TGCGCCAGCAGCCCCCGGGACAGGGAGTCTGGGGCCAACGTCCTGACTTTC.

The chain is built from TRBV10-3 and TRBJ2-5, with TRBD2 matching over 9 bases. The CDR3 has 16 residues. V shed 3 bases and J 5 bases; nucleotides not matched to a gene: 10. Germline lookup yields CDR1 ENHRY and CDR2 SYGVKD. The CDR3 DNA reads TGTGCCATCAGTGAATCCGGCGGGAGGGCCGCGGAGACCCAGTACTTC. This sequence encodes CAISESGGRAAETQYF.

This clone was seen only a few times. The V call is TRBV6-6, the J call TRBJ2-7; no definite D call. This CDR3 comprises 14 residues. Trimming pared 8 bases from V and 3 bases from J, leaving 17 bases between. CDR1 is MNHNY, CDR2 SVGAGI, per germline (reference sequence). The DNA for the CDR3 is TGTGCCAGCTCCTCGGCCCACGAGGTCTACGAGCAGTACTTC. This sequence encodes CASSSAHEVYEQYF.

This clone was seen just once. The CDR3 DNA follows: TGTGCCAGCAGCTCGGGACTAAGCACAGATACGCAGTATTTT. This codes for CASSSGLSTDTQYF. The V call is TRBV7-3, the J call TRBJ2-3, with TRBD2 matching over 7 bases. CDR1 is SGHTA and CDR2 is FQGTGA in the germline V gene. This CDR3 has 14 amino acids. Germline trimming cut 4 bases from V and 0 bases from J; bases unmatched to any gene: 1.

The chain couples TRBV27 to TRBJ2-2; 11 nucleotides match TRBD2. The germline V gene has CDR1 MNHEY and CDR2 SMNVEV (reference sequence). The junction had 11 bases not matched to a gene; V was cut back by 7 bases and J by 1 base. There are 18 residues in the CDR3. The CDR3 nucleotides are TGTGCCAGCACCTTCGGGGCTAGCGGGAGGAGGAACACCGGGGAGCTGTTTTTT. Residues: CASTFGASGRRNTGELFF.

The chain has TRBV5-1 and TRBJ2-7; the match to TRBD1 covers 7 bases. V shed 3 bases, J shed 0 bases, and the junction held 18 bases outside the gene matches. Germline lookup yields CDR1 SGHRS and CDR2 YFSETQ. The CDR3 is 19 amino acids. CDR3: CASSSVGTVDPIDSYEQYF. As DNA, the CDR3 is TGCGCCAGCAGCTCCGTCGGGACAGTCGACCCGATTGACTCCTACGAGCAGTACTTC.

The chain couples TRBV7-8 to TRBJ2-7, with D perhaps matching TRBD2 (6 bases). V gave up 1 base and J gave up 1 base, with 11 bases separating them. Looked up from germline, CDR1 is SGHVS and CDR2 is FQNEAQ. The CDR3 has 15 amino acids. In DNA form, the CDR3 reads TGTGCCAGCAGCTTAGGGTGGGGGACTTCCTACGAGCAGTACTTC. Protein: CASSLGWGTSYEQYF.

This clone was seen just once. The chain is built from TRBV7-2 and TRBJ2-5; no clear D. Germline assignment: CDR1 SGHTA and CDR2 FQGNSA. Between the trimmed V and J ends, which lost 0 bases and 1 base, there was a span of 15 bases. The CDR3 is 17 amino acids. The CDR3 DNA follows: TGTGCCAGCAGCTTAGCTATGCCAGGTGCCTCCCAAGAGACCCAGTACTTC. Translating it yields CASSLAMPGASQETQYF.

This chain joins TRBV25-1 and TRBJ1-1, with TRBD1 matching over 7 bases. The ends lost 4 bases at V and 5 bases at J; junction bases unmatched: 13. The CDR3 is 16 residues long. The germline V gene has CDR1 MGHDK and CDR2 SYGVNS. CDR3 sequence: CASSAHKTGSGTEAFF. Here the CDR3 DNA reads TGTGCCAGCAGTGCACACAAGACAGGGAGTGGGACTGAAGCTTTCTTT.

V usage is TRBV11-1 and J usage is TRBJ1-1; possible D gene TRBD1, 5 bases. The germline gives CDR1 SGHAT, CDR2 FQDESV (reference sequence). The ends were cut back, 4 bases at V and 5 bases at J, with 11 bases in the middle. The CDR3 runs 13 residues. CDR3 nucleotide sequence: TGTGCCAGCAGCTGGAGCAGGGTTACTGAAGCTTTCTTT. This translates into CASSWSRVTEAFF.

The CDR3 sequence is CASTLGAGGRYNEQFF. DNA of the CDR3: TGTGCCAGTACCCTAGGGGCGGGAGGTAGATACAATGAGCAGTTCTTC. The chain couples TRBV19 to TRBJ2-1, with 8 positions matching TRBD2. This CDR3 has 16 residues. V was clipped by 7 bases and J by 4 bases; unmatched bases: 12. In germline, CDR1 is LNHDA, CDR2 SQIVND (reference sequence).

V gene TRBV7-6 combines with J gene TRBJ1-2; 10 bases align to TRBD1. Unmatched junction bases numbered 18, after V lost 4 bases and J lost 4 bases. Germline values: CDR1 SGHVS, CDR2 FNYEAQ. There are 19 residues in the CDR3. As DNA, the CDR3 is TGTGCCAGCAGCTCCAGGAGAGGCGACAGGGGGCGCGGAAGCTATGGCTACACCTTC. Its translation is CASSSRRGDRGRGSYGYTF.

The V and J genes are TRBV4-1 and TRBJ2-2; 8 nucleotides agree with TRBD2. This CDR3 region has 17 residues. The germline V gene has CDR1 MGHRA and CDR2 YSYEKL. The V and J ends lost 3 bases and 0 bases, in that order; junction bases with no gene match: 6. The CDR3: CASSQKRLATNTGELFF. CDR3 in DNA: TGCGCCAGCAGCCAGAAGAGACTAGCGACGAACACCGGGGAGCTGTTTTTT.

V usage is TRBV7-8 and J usage is TRBJ1-2, with 10 bases identical to TRBD1. The CDR3 runs 13 residues. The germline V gene has CDR1 SGHVS and CDR2 FQNEAQ. Unmatched junction bases numbered 4, after V lost 5 bases and J lost 7 bases. CDR3 region: CASSRQGASGYTF. Here the CDR3 DNA reads TGTGCCAGCAGCCGACAGGGGGCGAGTGGCTACACCTTC.

The chain has TRBV28 and TRBJ2-1; tentative D call: TRBD1 (7 bases). Trimming took off 6 bases at V and 5 bases at J, with 17 bases between the two ends. Looked up from germline, CDR1 is MDHEN and CDR2 is SYDVKM. CDR3 length: 15 amino acids. CDR3 coding DNA: TGTGCCAGCAGGCTGCGGGACAGCTATAACAATGAGCAGTTCTTC. Translation: CASRLRDSYNNEQFF.

This clone was seen a single time. The rearrangement joins TRBV10-3 to TRBJ2-1, with TRBD2 matching over 8 bases. CDR1 is ENHRY, CDR2 SYGVKD, per germline. J was trimmed by 7 bases and V by 3 bases; bases with no gene match: 8. This CDR3 has 15 amino acids. The CDR3 nucleotides are TGTGCCATCAGTGACTTGCGGGAGGCCATAAATGAGCAGTTCTTC. Translating it yields CAISDLREAINEQFF.

The V and J genes are TRBV6-6 and TRBJ2-2; 7 nucleotides line up with TRBD1. The junction had 4 bases not matched to a gene; V was cut back by 0 bases and J by 3 bases. The germline gives CDR1 MNHNY, CDR2 SVGAGI (reference sequence). The CDR3 has 16 residues. CDR3 nucleotides: TGTGCCAGCAGTTACTCAAGGGGGCGCGACACCGGGGAGCTGTTTTTT. Translation: CASSYSRGRDTGELFF.

The V call is TRBV5-1, the J call TRBJ1-4; D gene unclear. Germline V lookup: CDR1 SGHRS, CDR2 YFSETQ. V was clipped by 0 bases and J by 7 bases, with 10 bases between them. The CDR3 totals 14 residues. The chain's CDR3 is CASSLVRFGEKLFF. DNA for the CDR3: TGCGCCAGCAGCTTGGTCAGGTTCGGTGAAAAACTGTTTTTT.

The rearrangement uses TRBV19 and TRBJ2-1, with 8 nucleotides matching TRBD1. V lost 7 bases and J lost 6; bases outside the gene matches: 2. The germline V gene has CDR1 LNHDA and CDR2 SQIVND (reference sequence). The CDR3 sequence is 12 residues long. This chain's CDR3 is CASNTGGNEQFF. In DNA form, the CDR3 reads TGTGCCAGTAATACAGGGGGCAATGAGCAGTTCTTC.

This clone was detected a few times. The gene calls are TRBV19 and TRBJ1-5; 8 bases map to TRBD1. CDR1 is LNHDA and CDR2 is SQIVND in the germline V gene (reference sequence). Trimming at V came to 6 bases and at J to 6 bases, leaving 4 bases not matched to a gene. The CDR3 sequence is 13 residues long. Written as DNA, the CDR3 is TGTGCCAGTAGATCCAGGGGGCTTCAGCCCCAGCATTTT. It yields the protein CASRSRGLQPQHF.

V is TRBV19 and J is TRBJ1-5; D remains ambiguous. V lost 4 bases and J 4 bases, leaving 8 bases between the germline ends. CDR3 length: 13 residues. CDR1 and CDR2 from the germline V gene are LNHDA and SQIVND (reference sequence). The CDR3 here is CASSTYRNQPQHF. The CDR3 nucleotides read TGTGCCAGTAGTACCTATCGGAATCAGCCCCAGCATTTT. The variable domain in full, completed from reference TRBV19 and TRBJ1-5, reads DGGITQSPKYLFRKEGQNVTLSCEQNLNHDAMYWYRQDPGQGLRLIYYSQIVNDFQKGDIAEGYSVSREKKESFPLTVTSAQKNPTAFYLCASSTYRNQPQHFGDGTRLSIL.

This rearrangement joins TRBV2 to TRBJ2-2; 10 bases fit TRBD2. V was clipped by 4 bases and J by 7 bases; unmatched bases: 15. This CDR3 is 18 amino acids long. Germline CDR1 reads SNHLY; CDR2 reads FYNNEI. The CDR3 nucleotides are TGTGCCAGCAGTGGATTAAGTATCCTAGCGGGAGTACACGGGGAGCTGTTTTTT. This encodes CASSGLSILAGVHGELFF.

The rearrangement joins TRBV7-2 to TRBJ2-5, with D maybe TRBD1 (6 bases). V lost 6 bases and J lost 4, with 15 bases in between. The germline V gene has CDR1 SGHTA and CDR2 FQGNSA. The CDR3 length is 14 residues. CDR3 sequence reads: CASSRDNLRETQYF. CDR3 DNA sequence: TGTGCCAGCAGTCGGGACAATTTAAGAGAGACCCAGTACTTC.

The chain has TRBV7-8 and TRBJ2-2, with 8 bases lining up with TRBD2. The germline CDR1 and CDR2 sequences are SGHVS and FQNEAQ. The CDR3 is 16 residues long. The ends lost 6 bases at V and 1 base at J; junction bases unmatched: 7. The CDR3 is CASSPPGGKNTGELFF. For the CDR3, the DNA is TGTGCCAGCAGTCCACCGGGGGGGAAGAACACCGGGGAGCTGTTTTTT.

This clone appeared a few times. The chain has TRBV10-1 and TRBJ2-1; the match to TRBD2 covers 14 bases. V shed 11 bases and J 5 bases; nucleotides not matched to a gene: 17. The length of the CDR3 is 18 residues. Germline CDR1 reads WNHNN; CDR2 reads SYGVQD (reference sequence). The DNA of the CDR3 is TGCGCCGCGGGGATACCGGGACTAGCGGGAGTGGGGAACAATGAGCAGTTCTTC. Its protein product is CAAGIPGLAGVGNNEQFF.